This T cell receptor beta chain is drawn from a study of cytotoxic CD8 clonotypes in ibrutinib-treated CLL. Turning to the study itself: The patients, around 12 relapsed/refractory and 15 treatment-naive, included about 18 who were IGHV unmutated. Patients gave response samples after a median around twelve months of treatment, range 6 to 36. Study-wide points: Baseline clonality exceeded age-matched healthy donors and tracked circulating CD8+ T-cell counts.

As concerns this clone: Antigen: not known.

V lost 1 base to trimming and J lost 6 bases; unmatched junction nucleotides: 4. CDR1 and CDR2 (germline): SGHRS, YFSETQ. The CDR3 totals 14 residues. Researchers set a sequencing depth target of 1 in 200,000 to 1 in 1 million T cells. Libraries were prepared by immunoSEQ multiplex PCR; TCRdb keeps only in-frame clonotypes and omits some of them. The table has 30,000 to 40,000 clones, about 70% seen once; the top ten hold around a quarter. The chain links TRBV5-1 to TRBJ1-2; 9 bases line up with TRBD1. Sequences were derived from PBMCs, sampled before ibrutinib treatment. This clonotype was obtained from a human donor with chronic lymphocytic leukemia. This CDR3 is CASSLTGGEDGYTF. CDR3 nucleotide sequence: TGCGCCAGCAGCTTGACAGGGGGCGAGGATGGCTACACCTTC.